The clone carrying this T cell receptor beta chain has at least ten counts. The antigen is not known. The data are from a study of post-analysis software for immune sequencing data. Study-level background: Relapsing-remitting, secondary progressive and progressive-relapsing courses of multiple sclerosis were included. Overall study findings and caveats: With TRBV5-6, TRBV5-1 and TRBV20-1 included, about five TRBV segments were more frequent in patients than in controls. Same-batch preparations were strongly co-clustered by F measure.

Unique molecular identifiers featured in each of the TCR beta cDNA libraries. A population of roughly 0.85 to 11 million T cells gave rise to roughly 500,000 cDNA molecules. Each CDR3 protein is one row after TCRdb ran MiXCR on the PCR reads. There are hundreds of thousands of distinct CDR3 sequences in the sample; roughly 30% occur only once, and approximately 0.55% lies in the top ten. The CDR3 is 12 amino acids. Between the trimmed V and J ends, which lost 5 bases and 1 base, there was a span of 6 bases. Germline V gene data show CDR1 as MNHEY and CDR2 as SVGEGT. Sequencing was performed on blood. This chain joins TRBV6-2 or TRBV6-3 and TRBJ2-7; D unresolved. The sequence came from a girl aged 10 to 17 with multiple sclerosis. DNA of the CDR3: TGTGCCAGCAGTGGAGCTTCCTACGAGCAGTACTTC. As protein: CASSGASYEQYF.